A single sample is the source of the 24 T cell receptor beta chains below, sequenced in a study of blood T cell repertoires in COVID-19. The table came from immunoSEQ multiplex PCR; TCRdb's copy has only in-frame clones and leaves some out. Here the sample spans 450,000 to 500,000 clones, approximately 85% being singletons. The sequencing sample was made of peripheral blood. The receptors were gathered from a human donor in a cohort sampled during active COVID-19.

CDR3 in amino acids: CAWTDSGIGQFF. As DNA, the CDR3 is TGTGCCTGGACTGATAGCGGGATAGGGCAGTTCTTC. The V and J genes are TRBV30 and TRBJ2-1, with TRBD2 matching over 8 bases. The CDR3 totals 12 residues. Germline lookup yields CDR1 GTSNPN and CDR2 SVGIG (reference sequence). The junction had 8 bases not matched to a gene; V was cut back by 4 bases and J by 12 bases.

The V call is TRBV7-2, the J call TRBJ2-7; TRBD1 aligns across 9 bases. Germline lookup yields CDR1 SGHTA and CDR2 FQGNSA. The CDR3 is made up of 14 amino acids. V lost 5 bases, J lost 5 bases, and 7 bases stayed unmatched. DNA of the CDR3: TGTGCCAGCAGCCCAGGACAGGGGTTCGACGAGCAGTACTTC. Protein product: CASSPGQGFDEQYF.

As to this clone: Other DNA sequences in the sample encode the same CDR3. The chain joins TRBV5-1 to TRBJ2-5; 11 nucleotides line up with TRBD1. Trimming removed 2 bases from V and 2 bases from J; junction bases left unmatched: 5. The CDR3 is 16 residues long. Germline CDR1 is SGHRS and CDR2 is YFSETQ. DNA of the CDR3: TGCGCCAGCAGCTTTGGACAGGGGGCTATACAAGAGACCCAGTACTTC. Its protein is CASSFGQGAIQETQYF.

The rearrangement joins TRBV7-2 to TRBJ2-3; 9 bases agree with TRBD2. With V trimmed by 4 bases and J by 2 bases, 7 bases remained unmatched. This CDR3 is built from 16 residues. Germline lookup yields CDR1 SGHTA and CDR2 FQGNSA. This CDR3 reads CASSSQSGGLTDTQYF. CDR3 in DNA: TGTGCCAGCAGCTCTCAAAGCGGGGGGCTCACAGATACGCAGTATTTT.

The chain employs TRBV7-8 and TRBJ2-2, with TRBD2 identical over 8 bases. With 3 bases clipped from V and 5 bases from J, the junction kept 2 bases outside the gene matches. Looked up from germline, CDR1 is SGHVS and CDR2 is FQNEAQ. This CDR3 has 14 residues. In DNA form, the CDR3 reads TGTGCCAGCAGCTTCCCGGGGGGGACCGGGGAGCTGTTTTTT. This encodes CASSFPGGTGELFF.

CDR3 in amino acids: CASSQEFAGGWAEQYF. The CDR3 DNA reads TGTGCCAGCAGCCAAGAATTTGCGGGAGGGTGGGCCGAGCAGTACTTC. This rearrangement joins TRBV4-2 to TRBJ2-7; 9 bases are shared with TRBD2. The germline V gene has CDR1 LGHNA and CDR2 YNFKEQ. The length of the CDR3 is 16 residues. Germline trimming cut 0 bases from V and 6 bases from J; bases unmatched to any gene: 9.

The rearrangement uses TRBV19 and TRBJ1-5, with a tentative D call TRBD1 (6 bases). V gave up 6 bases and J gave up 0 bases, with 9 bases separating them. The CDR3 extends over 14 amino acids. Germline V gene data show CDR1 as LNHDA and CDR2 as SQIVND (reference sequence). CDR3 in DNA: TGTGCCAGTAGGACAGGTTATAGCAATCAGCCCCAGCATTTT. Its translation: CASRTGYSNQPQHF.

V and J are TRBV2 and TRBJ2-5; 11 nucleotides match TRBD2. The CDR3 covers 15 residues. Losses at the gene ends were 6 bases for V and 2 bases for J; bases not matched to a gene: 5. The germline V gene has CDR1 SNHLY and CDR2 FYNNEI. This CDR3 reads CASSPGTSGQETQYF. CDR3 sequence (DNA): TGTGCCAGCAGCCCAGGGACTAGCGGACAAGAGACCCAGTACTTC. Combining the CDR3 with reference TRBV2 and TRBJ2-5 gives the whole variable domain EPEVTQTPSHQVTQMGQEVILRCVPISNHLYFYWYRQILGQKVEFLVSFYNNEISEKSEIFDDQFSVERPDGSNFTLKIRSTKLEDSAMYFCASSPGTSGQETQYFGPGTRLLVL.

V gene TRBV19 combines with J gene TRBJ1-2; TRBD1 matches at 10 bases. Trimming removed 8 bases from V and 5 bases from J; junction bases left unmatched: 11. The CDR3 totals 15 residues. Looked up from germline, CDR1 is LNHDA and CDR2 is SQIVND (reference sequence). DNA for the CDR3: TGTGCCAGTTCCGAACTGACAGGGGGCATTTATGGCTACACCTTC. Its translation is CASSELTGGIYGYTF.

The rearrangement links TRBV30 to TRBJ2-7; D is undetermined. Trimming removed 0 bases at V and 4 bases at J, with 7 bases between. The CDR3 runs to 12 residues. The germline gives CDR1 GTSNPN, CDR2 SVGIG (reference sequence). In nucleotides, the CDR3 is TGTGCCTGGAGTGTAATCCAGTACGAGCAGTACTTC. Its translation is CAWSVIQYEQYF.

The chain is built from TRBV19 and TRBJ2-7; 8 bases map to TRBD2. This CDR3 comprises 13 residues. Germline V gives CDR1 LNHDA, CDR2 SQIVND (reference sequence). Trimming at V came to 2 bases and at J to 4 bases, leaving 1 base not matched to a gene. CDR3 sequence: CASSISGSYEQYF. The CDR3 coding sequence is TGTGCCAGTAGTATAAGCGGGAGTTACGAGCAGTACTTC.

The chain recombines TRBV24-1 with TRBJ1-2; unclear D gene. From germline, CDR1 is KGHDR and CDR2 SFDVKD. V lost 3 bases and J 10 bases, leaving 14 bases between the germline ends. CDR3 size: 13 residues. The CDR3 DNA reads TGTGCCACCAGTGATCCCTATATCGGGTCCTACACCTTC. This translates into CATSDPYIGSYTF.

The chain employs TRBV30 and TRBJ2-7; 8 bases line up with TRBD2. The trim removed 8 bases at V and 4 bases at J, leaving 7 bases unmatched. The CDR3 has 12 residues. Germline loops: CDR1 GTSNPN, CDR2 SVGIG (reference sequence). CDR3 loop: CAAAGEPYEQYF. DNA of the CDR3: TGTGCCGCAGCGGGAGAACCTTACGAGCAGTACTTC.

This clone was seen more than once but under ten times. The genes are TRBV30 and TRBJ2-2, with 9 bases matching TRBD1. From germline, CDR1 is GTSNPN and CDR2 SVGIG (reference sequence). J lost 1 base, V lost 4 bases, and 7 bases had no gene match. The CDR3 runs 16 residues. Here the CDR3 reads CAWNGGTGLNTGELFF. Written as DNA, the CDR3 is TGTGCCTGGAACGGCGGGACAGGGTTGAACACCGGGGAGCTGTTTTTT.

The chain uses TRBV7-8 and TRBJ2-7, with 7 bases fitting TRBD2. This CDR3 has 16 residues. With V trimmed by 3 bases and J by 2 bases, 10 bases remained unmatched. Germline lookup yields CDR1 SGHVS and CDR2 FQNEAQ. The CDR3 loop reads CASSLATSSYTYEQYF. The DNA of the CDR3 is TGTGCCAGCAGCTTGGCGACTAGCTCCTACACCTACGAGCAGTACTTC.

The chain employs TRBV7-9 and TRBJ1-6; D remains ambiguous. CDR1 is SEHNR and CDR2 is FQNEAQ in the germline V gene (reference sequence). Deletions cut 5 bases from V and 6 bases from J, with 8 bases between. This CDR3 contains 13 residues. CDR3 loop: CASSTEFNSPLHF. The CDR3 DNA reads as TGTGCCAGCAGCACCGAGTTTAATTCACCCCTCCACTTT. The complete variable domain, with remaining parts taken from reference TRBV7-9 and TRBJ1-6, reads DTGVSQNPRHKITKRGQNVTFRCDPISEHNRLYWYRQTLGQGPEFLTYFQNEAQLEKSRLLSDRFSAERPKGSFSTLEIQRTEQGDSAMYLCASSTEFNSPLHFGNGTRLTVT.

The rearrangement joins TRBV3-1 (or the pseudogene TRBV3-2) to TRBJ2-5; D is perhaps TRBD1 (6 bases). V was clipped by 4 bases and J by 5 bases, with 14 bases between them. Per the germline V gene, CDR1 is LGHDT and CDR2 is YNNKEL (reference sequence). The CDR3 loop spans 14 amino acids. The CDR3 loop is CASSPRARGETQYF. The CDR3 coding sequence is TGTGCCAGCAGCCCCCGGGCTAGGGGGGAGACCCAGTACTTC.

The gene calls are TRBV7-3 and TRBJ1-1; 8 nucleotides line up with TRBD1. V lost 5 bases, J lost 8 bases, and 10 bases stayed unmatched. This CDR3 contains 14 residues. The germline V gene encodes CDR1 SGHTA and CDR2 FQGTGA. Here the CDR3 DNA reads TGTGCCAGCAGCCTCGGGACAGGAAAACTCGAAGCTTTCTTT. Translation: CASSLGTGKLEAFF.

The chain carries TRBV7-8 and TRBJ2-7; 7 nucleotides agree with TRBD2. The CDR3 loop spans 17 amino acids. V lost 3 bases and J lost 5; bases outside the gene matches: 16. CDR1 is SGHVS, CDR2 FQNEAQ, per germline. The CDR3 loop is CASSFSLAGVLRDEQYF. CDR3 DNA: TGTGCCAGCAGCTTCTCCCTGGCGGGAGTACTTCGGGACGAGCAGTACTTC.

CDR3 sequence: CASSYREISTGELFF. The CDR3, as DNA: TGTGCCAGCAGCTATAGGGAGATCTCCACCGGGGAGCTGTTTTTT. V and J are TRBV3-1 (or the pseudogene TRBV3-2) and TRBJ2-2; D is perhaps TRBD2 (5 bases). With 5 bases removed from V and 4 bases from J, the gap between germline ends came to 14 bases. The CDR3 length is 15 residues. Germline loops: CDR1 LGHDT, CDR2 YNNKEL (reference sequence).

This chain connects TRBV6-2 or TRBV6-3 to TRBJ2-7, with D possibly matching TRBD1 (5 bases). Between the trimmed V and J ends, which lost 0 bases and 0 bases, there was a span of 12 bases. The germline V gene encodes CDR1 MNHEY and CDR2 SVGEGT. The CDR3 loop spans 16 amino acids. The CDR3 sequence is CASSYSTQVNSYEQYF. CDR3 nucleotides: TGTGCCAGCAGTTACTCTACACAGGTAAACTCCTACGAGCAGTACTTC.

This chain links TRBV4-3 with TRBJ1-6; 7 bases match TRBD1. CDR3 length: 17 amino acids. Germline values: CDR1 LGHNA, CDR2 YSLEER. V was pared by 1 base and J by 10 bases, with 13 bases of the junction left unmatched. CDR3 bases: TGCGCCAGCAGCCAAGGCCGACGGGCAACAGGGGACTCACCCCTCCACTTT. This gives the protein CASSQGRRATGDSPLHF.

The V and J genes are TRBV19 and TRBJ2-2; 7 bases match TRBD1. CDR1 LNHDA and CDR2 SQIVND come from the germline V gene (reference sequence). The CDR3 runs to 16 residues. J gave up 1 base and V 5 bases, and 7 bases lay outside the gene matches. The CDR3 coding sequence is TGTGCCAGTAGTGGCAGGGGGTCCCAGAACACCGGGGAGCTGTTTTTT. Its translation: CASSGRGSQNTGELFF.

This clone was observed once. The chain combines TRBV10-3 with TRBJ2-1; TRBD2 agrees at 7 bases. The V gene end was trimmed by 5 bases and the J gene end by 0 bases; junction bases not matched to a gene: 7. CDR1 and CDR2 from the germline V gene are ENHRY and SYGVKD. The CDR3 length is 16 residues. In nucleotides, the CDR3 is TGTGCCATCAGTACGCTAGCGGCCAGCTCCTACAATGAGCAGTTCTTC. Its translation: CAISTLAASSYNEQFF.